Reported below is one T cell receptor (beta chain). This sample stems from a study of blood T cell repertoires in COVID-19. Looking at the study overall: Samples taken during acute and convalescent COVID-19 were collected in the United States, Italy and Spain. Sources were T cells, B-cell-depleted T cells, or PBMCs; the material itself was cDNA or gDNA.

The repertoire was sequenced with immunoSEQ multiplex PCR; TCRdb's copy has only in-frame clones and lacks some. Among about 230,000 clones listed, roughly 80% were seen once. Sequencing used peripheral blood. This sequence was found in a woman older than 75 with acute or convalescent COVID-19.

The CDR3 DNA reads TGCGCCAGCAGCTTGGCTGGGGACAGGGTGCGGGAGACCCAGTACTTC. Its protein product is CASSLAGDRVRETQYF. The V call is TRBV5-1, the J call TRBJ2-5; 9 bases fit TRBD1. The CDR3 covers 16 residues. CDR1 is SGHRS, CDR2 YFSETQ, per germline. The V and J ends lost 0 bases and 5 bases, in that order; junction bases with no gene match: 8.